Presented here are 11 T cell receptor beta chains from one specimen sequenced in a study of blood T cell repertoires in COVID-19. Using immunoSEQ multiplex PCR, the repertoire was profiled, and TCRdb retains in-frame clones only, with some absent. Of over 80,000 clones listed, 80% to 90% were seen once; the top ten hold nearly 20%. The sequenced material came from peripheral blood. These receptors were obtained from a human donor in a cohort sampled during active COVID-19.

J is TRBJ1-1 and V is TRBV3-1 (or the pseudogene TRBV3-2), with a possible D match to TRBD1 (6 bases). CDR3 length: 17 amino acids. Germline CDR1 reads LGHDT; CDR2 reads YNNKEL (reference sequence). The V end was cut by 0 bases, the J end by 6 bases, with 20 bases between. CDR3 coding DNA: TGTGCCAGCAGCCAAGATCTTGGTTGGACAGAGAGGCCTGAAGCTTTCTTT. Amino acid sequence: CASSQDLGWTERPEAFF.

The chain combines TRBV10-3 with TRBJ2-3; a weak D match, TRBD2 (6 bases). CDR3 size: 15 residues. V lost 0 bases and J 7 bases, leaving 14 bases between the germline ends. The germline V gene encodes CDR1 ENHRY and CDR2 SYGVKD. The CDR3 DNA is TGTGCCATCAGTGAGTCGGCGGGATTAACCCATACGCAGTATTTT. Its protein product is CAISESAGLTHTQYF.

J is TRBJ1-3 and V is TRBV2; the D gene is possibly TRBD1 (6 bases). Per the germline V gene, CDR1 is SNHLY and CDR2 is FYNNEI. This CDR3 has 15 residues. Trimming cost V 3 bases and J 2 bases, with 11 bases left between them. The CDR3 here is CASSEGAGAGNTIYF. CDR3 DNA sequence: TGTGCCAGCAGTGAGGGGGCAGGGGCTGGAAACACCATATATTTT.

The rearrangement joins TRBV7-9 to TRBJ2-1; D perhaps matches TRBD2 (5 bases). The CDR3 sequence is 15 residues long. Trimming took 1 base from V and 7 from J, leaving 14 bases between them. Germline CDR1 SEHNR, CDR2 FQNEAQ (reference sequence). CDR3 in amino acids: CASSLDRGGFNEQFF. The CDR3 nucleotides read TGTGCCAGCAGCTTAGACCGGGGTGGGTTTAATGAGCAGTTCTTC.

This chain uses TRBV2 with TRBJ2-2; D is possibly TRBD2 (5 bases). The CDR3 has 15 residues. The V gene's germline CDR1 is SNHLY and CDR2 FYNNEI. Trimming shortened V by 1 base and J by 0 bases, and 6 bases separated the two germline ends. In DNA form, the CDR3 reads TGTGCCAGCAGTGAAGAAGCGGCGAACACCGGGGAGCTGTTTTTT. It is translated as CASSEEAANTGELFF.

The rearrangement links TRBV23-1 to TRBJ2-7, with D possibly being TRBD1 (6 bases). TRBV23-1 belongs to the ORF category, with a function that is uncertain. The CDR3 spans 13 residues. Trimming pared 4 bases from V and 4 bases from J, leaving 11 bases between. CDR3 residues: CASSLKGDYEQYF. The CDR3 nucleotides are TGCGCCAGCAGTCTAAAGGGGGATTACGAGCAGTACTTC.

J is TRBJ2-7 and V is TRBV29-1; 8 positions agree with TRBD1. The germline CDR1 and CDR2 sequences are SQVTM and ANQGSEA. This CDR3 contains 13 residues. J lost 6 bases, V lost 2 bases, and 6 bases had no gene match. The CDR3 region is CSVEQQGAGEQYF. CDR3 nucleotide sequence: TGCAGCGTTGAACAGCAGGGGGCAGGCGAGCAGTACTTC.

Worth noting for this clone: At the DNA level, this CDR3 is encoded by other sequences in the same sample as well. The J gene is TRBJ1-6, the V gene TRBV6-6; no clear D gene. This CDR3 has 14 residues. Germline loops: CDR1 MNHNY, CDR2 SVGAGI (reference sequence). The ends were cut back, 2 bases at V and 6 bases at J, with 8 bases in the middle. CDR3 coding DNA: TGTGCCAGCAGTTACGCGGAGGGTAATTCACCCCTCCACTTT. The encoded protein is CASSYAEGNSPLHF.

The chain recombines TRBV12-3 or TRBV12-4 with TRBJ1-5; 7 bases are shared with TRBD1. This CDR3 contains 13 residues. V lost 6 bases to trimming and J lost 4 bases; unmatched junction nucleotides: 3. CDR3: CASRAGGNQPQHF. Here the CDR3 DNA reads TGTGCCAGCAGGGCAGGGGGAAATCAGCCCCAGCATTTT.

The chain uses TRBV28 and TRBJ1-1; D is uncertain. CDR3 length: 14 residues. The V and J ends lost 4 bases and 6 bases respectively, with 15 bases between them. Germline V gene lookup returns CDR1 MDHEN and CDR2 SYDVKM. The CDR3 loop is CASSSPPAYAEAFF. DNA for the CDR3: TGTGCCAGCAGTTCCCCCCCAGCGTACGCTGAAGCTTTCTTT. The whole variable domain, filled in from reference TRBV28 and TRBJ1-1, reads DVKVTQSSRYLVKRTGEKVFLECVQDMDHENMFWYRQDPGLGLRLIYFSYDVKMKEKGDIPEGYSVSREKKERFSLILESASTNQTSMYLCASSSPPAYAEAFFGQGTRLTVV.

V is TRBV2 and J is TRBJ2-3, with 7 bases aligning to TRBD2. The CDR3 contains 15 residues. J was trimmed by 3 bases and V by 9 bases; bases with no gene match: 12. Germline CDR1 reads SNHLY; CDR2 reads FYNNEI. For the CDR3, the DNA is TGTGCCAGTAATAGAGGACTAGGGGTAACAGATACGCAGTATTTT. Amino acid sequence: CASNRGLGVTDTQYF.